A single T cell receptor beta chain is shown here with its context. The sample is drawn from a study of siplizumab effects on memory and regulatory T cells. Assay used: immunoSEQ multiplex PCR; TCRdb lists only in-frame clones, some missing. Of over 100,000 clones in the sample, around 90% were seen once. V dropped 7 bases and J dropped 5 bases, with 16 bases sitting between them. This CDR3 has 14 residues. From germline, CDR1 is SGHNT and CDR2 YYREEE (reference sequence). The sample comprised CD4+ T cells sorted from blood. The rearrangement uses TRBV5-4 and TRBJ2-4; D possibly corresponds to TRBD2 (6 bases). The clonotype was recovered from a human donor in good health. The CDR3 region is CASRIWGVENIQYF. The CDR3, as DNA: TGTGCCAGCCGCATCTGGGGGGTGGAAAACATTCAGTACTTC.